The present T cell receptor beta chain was sequenced within a study of blood T cell repertoires in COVID-19. In the study overall: The samples span acute and convalescent COVID-19 from the United States, Italy and Spain. Nucleic acid was either cDNA or gDNA, and it came from T cells, B-cell-depleted T cells, or PBMCs.

Authors' analysis steps: Reference gene primer amplification yielded estimated nucleated cell counts. Generated by immunoSEQ multiplex PCR, the TCRdb table keeps only in-frame clones and is missing some. V and J calls and clone size are given by that table; D and trimming were obtained from the DNA. The sample holds more than 150,000 clones, approximately 84% seen once. This clone appeared a single time. From germline, CDR1 is MNHEY and CDR2 SVGEGT. The CDR3 length is 14 residues. Trimming took 5 bases from V and 2 from J; bases not matched to a gene: 5. This chain links TRBV6-2 or TRBV6-3 with TRBJ1-2, with 7 bases fitting TRBD1. Sequences were obtained from peripheral blood. The TCR comes from a human donor in a cohort sampled during active COVID-19. The DNA of the CDR3 is TGTGCCAGCAGTCGGGGACAGCGGAACTATGGCTACACCTTC. It specifies CASSRGQRNYGYTF.